Presented here are 9 T cell receptor beta chains from one specimen sequenced in a study of T cells after yellow fever vaccination. Each CDR3 protein is one row after TCRdb ran MiXCR on the 5' RACE reads. The data show 360,000 or so distinct CDR3 sequences, around a tenth seen once. Sequenced here: PBMCs, sampled on the day of the first yellow fever vaccination. The receptors were gathered from a man between 18 and 29 years old who received the YFV17D yellow fever vaccine.

The table lists this clonotype with a few counts. The chain links TRBV5-1 to TRBJ2-7; D may match TRBD1 or TRBD2 (5 bases each). Trimming removed 4 bases at V and 6 bases at J, with 17 bases between. From germline, CDR1 is SGHRS and CDR2 YFSETQ. This CDR3 comprises 14 residues. CDR3 nucleotides: TGCGCCAGCAGCCCCCGGGACGCCCTGGTCGAGCAGTACTTC. It is translated as CASSPRDALVEQYF.

The genes are TRBV5-4 and TRBJ1-1, with 7 positions matching TRBD1. The CDR3 spans 14 residues. Germline V gene lookup returns CDR1 SGHNT and CDR2 YYREEE (reference sequence). The ends lost 4 bases at V and 3 bases at J; junction bases unmatched: 6. CDR3 sequence reads: CASSPKQGYTEAFF. The CDR3 DNA follows: TGTGCCAGCAGCCCCAAACAGGGGTACACTGAAGCTTTCTTT.

This clonotype was detected many times. This chain joins TRBV5-1 and TRBJ2-5; 8 bases are shared with TRBD1. V shed 4 bases and J 4 bases; nucleotides not matched to a gene: 6. Germline CDR1 reads SGHRS; CDR2 reads YFSETQ. CDR3 size: 14 residues. The CDR3 reads CASSGGTGGETQYF. The CDR3 DNA reads as TGCGCCAGCAGCGGGGGGACAGGAGGAGAGACCCAGTACTTC.

This chain uses TRBV20-1 with TRBJ2-3; D could derive from TRBD1 or TRBD2 (7 bases each). The CDR3 sequence is 15 residues long. Germline CDR1 is DFQATT and CDR2 is SNEGSKA (reference sequence). The ends were cut back, 6 bases at V and 0 bases at J, with 16 bases in the middle. CDR3 nucleotides: TGCAGTGCGCCAGGGGGGGGCCGAAGCACAGATACGCAGTATTTT. This encodes CSAPGGGRSTDTQYF.

The rearrangement links TRBV7-9 to TRBJ2-1; TRBD2 matches 8 bases. Germline V lookup: CDR1 SEHNR, CDR2 FQNEAQ (reference sequence). This CDR3 spans 17 amino acids. With 4 bases clipped from V and 5 bases from J, the junction kept 13 bases outside the gene matches. The CDR3 protein is CASSYPGEVAGNNEQFF. CDR3 coding DNA: TGTGCCAGCAGCTACCCGGGAGAGGTAGCGGGGAACAATGAGCAGTTCTTC.

This clonotype was seen more than once but under ten times. The V call is TRBV7-8, the J call TRBJ2-5, with 12 bases that match TRBD2. The V and J ends lost 2 bases and 5 bases, in that order; junction bases with no gene match: 3. In germline, CDR1 is SGHVS, CDR2 FQNEAQ. The CDR3 totals 15 residues. CDR3 coding DNA: TGTGCCAGCAGCTTACTAGCGGGGGGGCCGGAGACCCAGTACTTC. Amino acids: CASSLLAGGPETQYF.

This clonotype has a count of ten or more. The gene calls are TRBV5-1 and TRBJ1-1; D is possibly TRBD1 (5 bases). Germline V lookup: CDR1 SGHRS, CDR2 YFSETQ. Trimming took off 0 bases at V and 0 bases at J, with 12 bases between the two ends. This CDR3 comprises 16 residues. The CDR3 DNA is TGCGCCAGCAGCTTGGTACCACGGGGGGTGAACACTGAAGCTTTCTTT. Its translation: CASSLVPRGVNTEAFF.

The chain has TRBV18 and TRBJ1-5; D gene uncertain. Germline CDR1 reads KGHSH; CDR2 reads LQKENI. The CDR3 loop spans 13 amino acids. V was shortened by 0 bases and J by 8 bases, with 8 bases between the two germline ends. The CDR3 nucleotides are TGTGCCAGCTCACCACCAACTGGAGAGCCCCAGCATTTT. It translates to CASSPPTGEPQHF.

This clonotype was detected only a few times. The chain employs TRBV7-2 and TRBJ2-5, with D possibly being TRBD1 or TRBD2 (6 bases each). Per germline, CDR1 SGHTA and CDR2 FQGNSA. V was trimmed by 6 bases and J by 7 bases, leaving 15 bases between them. The CDR3 has 13 residues. The CDR3 nucleotides read TGTGCCAGCAGAAAGGGGGGCCGGGGGACCCAGTACTTC. The encoded protein is CASRKGGRGTQYF.